These 22 T cell receptor beta chains came from one sample sequenced in a study of tumor and adjacent non-tumor tissue in lung cancer. TCRbeta libraries were built with three rounds of nested PCR, modified from ARM-PCR. TCRdb redid the calling of the multiplex PCR reads with MiXCR, one entry per CDR3 protein. This table has 75,000 to 95,000 distinct CDR3 sequences, roughly 72% appearing once. No cell sorting was done before RNA was extracted from the tissue. The sample taken for sequencing was lung tumor tissue. The receptors stem from a woman aged 40-49 years with non-small cell lung cancer.

DNA for the CDR3: TGTACCACCCTGACAGGGAAGAACACTGAAGCTTTCTTT. It encodes CTTLTGKNTEAFF. V usage is TRBV28 and J usage is TRBJ1-1; 7 bases are shared with TRBD1. Per the germline V gene, CDR1 is MDHEN and CDR2 is SYDVKM. The CDR3 runs 13 residues.

As regards this clonotype: It may be a read error: a sequence one base away is much more abundant. This chain joins TRBV7-9 and TRBJ2-7, with D perhaps being TRBD1 or TRBD2 (5 bases each). The germline V gene has CDR1 SEHNR and CDR2 FQNEAQ (reference sequence). Trimming shortened V by 3 bases and J by 1 base, and 13 bases separated the two germline ends. CDR3 size: 15 residues. The CDR3 reads CASSFSEGQSYEQYF. The CDR3 bases are TGTGCCAGCAGCTTTTCCGAGGGGCAGTCCTACGAGCAGTACTTC.

This clonotype was observed many times. This chain connects TRBV7-3 to TRBJ2-3, with 8 bases aligning to TRBD2. The CDR3 runs 15 residues. The junction had 4 bases not matched to a gene; V was cut back by 2 bases and J by 3 bases. Germline V lookup: CDR1 SGHTA, CDR2 FQGTGA. Written as DNA, the CDR3 is TGTGCCAGCAGCTTAGGACGGGGGGGAACAGATACGCAGTATTTT. It translates to CASSLGRGGTDTQYF.

This clonotype has a handful of counts. The chain carries TRBV2 and TRBJ2-7; no clear D. Trimming took 6 bases from V and 5 from J, leaving 8 bases between them. This CDR3 is 11 amino acids long. CDR1 and CDR2 (germline): SNHLY, FYNNEI. CDR3 nucleotide sequence: TGTGCCAGCAGAGGTGGGGACGAGCAGTACTTC. It encodes CASRGGDEQYF.

For this clonotype: Its ends do not fully match the called genes, so a read error is possible. V and J are TRBV11-1 and TRBJ2-7; D may be TRBD1 (5 bases). The CDR3 length is 14 residues. Germline-derived CDR1 and CDR2 are SGHAT and FQDESV (reference sequence). CDR3 region: CASGVQGGMYGQYF. The DNA of the CDR3 is TGTGCCAGCGGTGTGCAGGGCGGAATGTACGGGCAGTATTTC.

This clonotype appeared a few times. A much larger clone differs from this one at a single base, so this may be a read error. The CDR3 region is CASSLTVNTGVLFF. The CDR3 nucleotides are TGTGCCAGCAGCCTAACAGTGAACACCGGGGTGCTGTTTTTT. V usage is TRBV11-3 and J usage is TRBJ2-2; possibly TRBD2 for D (5 bases). The length of the CDR3 is 14 residues. Germline V gene sequence: CDR1 SGHNT, CDR2 YENEEA.

As to this clonotype: Relative to the germline gene, one junction end is altered; a read error may explain this. The chain has TRBV4-1 and TRBJ2-2; D gene ambiguous. There are 15 residues in the CDR3. Germline V CDR1 and CDR2: MGHRA, YSYEKL. Here the CDR3 DNA reads TGCGCCGGCAGCCAGCTGTTTACCCACACCGGGGAGCTGTTTTTT. It translates to CAGSQLFTHTGELFF.

This clonotype showed up just a few times. A read error is possible here, since a much larger clone lies one base away. J is TRBJ2-7 and V is TRBV28; possibly TRBD1 for D (5 bases). There are 15 residues in the CDR3. The germline CDR1 and CDR2 sequences are MDHEN and SYDVKM. This CDR3 reads CACSSETGSSYEQYF. In nucleotides, the CDR3 is TGTGCCTGCAGTTCCGAAACAGGAAGCTCCTACGAGCAGTACTTC.

Turning to this clonotype: At one end the junction does not follow the germline gene, possibly because of a read error. The V and J genes are TRBV4-1 and TRBJ2-5; 8 bases fit TRBD2. The germline gives CDR1 MGHRA, CDR2 YSYEKL. CDR3 length: 14 residues. CDR3 DNA: TGCGCCAGCAGCTCCCCAGGGGAGCGGGAGACTCAGTACTTC. It is translated as CASSSPGERETQYF.

Comments on this clonotype: One end of the junction fails to match germline, which may point to a read error. The J gene is TRBJ2-5, the V gene TRBV10-2; 13 bases map to TRBD2. Per germline, CDR1 WSHSY and CDR2 SAAADI. There are 15 residues in the CDR3. The CDR3 sequence is CASRGLAGAQETQYF. DNA of the CDR3: TGCGCCAGCAGAGGACTAGCGGGGGCACAAGAGACTCAGTATTTC.

In this sample, this clonotype turned up once. A read error may produce the germline difference seen at one junction end. V and J are TRBV11-2 and TRBJ1-6; unclear D gene. Germline CDR1 and CDR2: SGHAT and FQNNGV. The CDR3 is 14 amino acids. Written as DNA, the CDR3 is TGTGCCAGCAGTTCCGACAAAGATAACTCACCCCTCCACTTT. Protein sequence: CASSSDKDNSPLHF.

The chain links TRBV14 to TRBJ1-1; the D gene is possibly TRBD1 (6 bases). This CDR3 comprises 14 residues. Germline V gene lookup returns CDR1 SGHDN and CDR2 FVKESK. V was clipped by 10 bases and J by 6 bases, with 21 bases between them. The CDR3 bases are TGTGCCATCTCGTGGGGGGGCGATTTCGCTGAAGCTTTCTTT. Translation gives CAISWGGDFAEAFF.

On this clonotype: Since a much larger clone is just one base distant, this may be a read error. CDR3 bases: TGTGCCAACAGTTTGGGTCGCCAGCCCCAGCATTTT. This gives the protein CANSLGRQPQHF. The chain has TRBV28 and TRBJ1-5; D not certain. The CDR3 is made up of 12 amino acids. Germline V gene data show CDR1 as MDHEN and CDR2 as SYDVKM.

This clonotype has just one count. A clone one base away is much larger, so this may be a read error. The chain is built from TRBV14 and TRBJ2-3; 9 bases map to TRBD2. Germline-derived CDR1 and CDR2 are SGHDN and FVKESK. The junction had 12 bases not matched to a gene; V was cut back by 4 bases and J by 4 bases. The length of the CDR3 is 17 residues. This chain's CDR3 is CASSRGRTSDSADTQYF. For the CDR3, the DNA is TGTGCCAGCAGCCGAGGGAGGACTAGCGACTCGGCAGATACGCAGTATTTT. The full variable domain, with the rest looked up from reference TRBV14 and TRBJ2-3, is EAGVTQFPSHSVIEKGQTVTLRCDPISGHDNLYWYRRVMGKEIKFLLHFVKESKQDESGMPNNRFLAERTGGTYSTLKVQPAELEDSGVYFCASSRGRTSDSADTQYFGPGTRLTVL.

For this clonotype: One junction end disagrees with the germline gene, perhaps due to a read error. V gene TRBV10-2 combines with J gene TRBJ2-1, with D unclear. CDR1 is WSHSY, CDR2 SAAADI, per germline. This CDR3 spans 14 amino acids. The CDR3 protein is CTSSDQGQYNEQFF. The CDR3 DNA sequence: TGCACCAGCAGTGATCAAGGTCAGTACAATGAGCAGTTCTTC.

This clonotype is a singleton in its sample. The missing conserved phenylalanine or tryptophan at the end of this CDR3 makes a read error likely. The chain links TRBV4-1 to TRBJ2-5; 7 positions match TRBD1. The V segment lost 1 base and the J segment 4 bases; nucleotides outside the gene matches: 6. The CDR3 length is 15 residues. Germline V gene lookup returns CDR1 MGHRA and CDR2 YSYEKL. The CDR3: CASSQGTGTRETQYL. CDR3 DNA: TGCGCCAGCAGCCAAGGGACAGGAACACGAGAGACCCAGTACCTC.

On this clonotype itself: One end of the junction fails to match germline, which may point to a read error. The rearrangement joins TRBV29-1 to TRBJ2-3; 12 positions match TRBD2. This CDR3 spans 19 amino acids. CDR1 is SQVTM and CDR2 is ANQGSEA in the germline V gene. The CDR3 spells CSVRHGAGTSGSSIDTQYF. The CDR3, as DNA: TGCAGCGTCCGCCACGGCGCGGGGACTAGCGGGTCTAGCATAGATACGCAGTATTTT.

With regard to this clonotype: The germline gene is not matched at one end of the junction; a read error may be the cause. The chain employs TRBV7-8 and TRBJ2-3; 7 nucleotides match TRBD2. Germline V lookup: CDR1 SGHVS, CDR2 FQNEAQ. CDR3 size: 17 residues. The CDR3 DNA reads TGTGTCAGCAGCCTTTACGGTCTAGCGGCAGAGACAGATAGGCAGTATTTT. Translated: CVSSLYGLAAETDRQYF.

CDR3 DNA: TGTGCCAGCACGGCCCCGGGGGGGCAAGAGTACAATGAGCAGTTCTTC. Its translation is CASTAPGGQEYNEQFF. V and J are TRBV28 and TRBJ2-1, with TRBD2 identical over 8 bases. Germline-derived CDR1 and CDR2 are MDHEN and SYDVKM. This CDR3 contains 16 residues. J lost 4 bases, V lost 7 bases, and 12 bases had no gene match.

With regard to this clonotype: Since a much larger clone is just one base distant, this may be a read error. This chain joins TRBV20-1 and TRBJ1-5; D unclear. The CDR3 contains 15 residues. Germline V gene lookup returns CDR1 DFQATT and CDR2 SNEGSKA (reference sequence). CDR3 in amino acids: CSAQDKWDGNQPQRF. For the CDR3, the DNA is TGCAGTGCCCAAGACAAGTGGGATGGCAATCAGCCCCAGCGTTTT.

In this sample, this clonotype turned up many times. V and J are TRBV10-2 and TRBJ2-2; D unclear. V was shortened by 8 bases and J by 5 bases, with 6 bases between the two germline ends. The germline V gene encodes CDR1 WSHSY and CDR2 SAAADI. This CDR3 is 11 amino acids long. CDR3: CASLHTGELFF. CDR3 nucleotide sequence: TGCGCCAGCCTACATACCGGGGAGCTGTTTTTT.

A word on this clonotype: A much more abundant neighbour one base away suggests this may be a read error. The chain joins TRBV28 to TRBJ1-2, with TRBD1 identical over 8 bases. Germline V gives CDR1 MDHEN, CDR2 SYDVKM. The CDR3 extends over 14 amino acids. The chain's CDR3 is CASSTDRGRSGCTF. The DNA for the CDR3 is TGTGCCAGCAGTACAGACAGGGGTAGAAGTGGCTGCACCTTC.